A single sample gave rise to the 17 T cell receptor beta chains below, sequenced in a study of T cells after yellow fever vaccination. TCRdb recomputed calls from the 5' RACE reads with MiXCR, one row per CDR3 protein. The table shows roughly 120,000 distinct CDR3 sequences, with around 7.7% occurring only once. The sequenced sample was CD4+ T cells sorted from PBMCs, obtained 10 to 11 days after the first yellow fever vaccination. Source of these receptors: a man aged 18-30 years who received the YFV17D yellow fever vaccine.

About this clonotype: With a much larger clone just one base away, this may be a read error. The chain couples TRBV7-2 to TRBJ2-3; the D call may be TRBD1 or TRBD2 (7 bases each). Germline V gene data show CDR1 as SGHTA and CDR2 as FQGNSA. The length of the CDR3 is 15 residues. CDR3 loop: CAGSPGGGRADTQYF. Written as DNA, the CDR3 is TGTGCCGGCAGCCCAGGGGGGGGGCGTGCAGATACGCAGTATTTT. The variable domain in full, with the rest retrieved from reference TRBV7-2 and TRBJ2-3, is GAGVSQSPSNKVTEKGKDVELRCDPISGHTALYWYRQSLGQGLEFLIYFQGNSAPDKSGLPSDRFSAERTGGSVSTLTIQRTQQEDSAVYLCAGSPGGGRADTQYFGPGTRLTVL.

There are many counts of this clonotype. The J gene is TRBJ1-1, the V gene TRBV5-1, with 11 bases matching TRBD1. CDR1 and CDR2 (germline): SGHRS, YFSETQ. The CDR3 runs to 16 residues. Germline trimming cut 3 bases from V and 2 bases from J; bases unmatched to any gene: 6. Here the CDR3 DNA reads TGCGCCAGCAGCTACACCGGGACAGGGGGTAACACTGAAGCTTTCTTT. This translates into CASSYTGTGGNTEAFF.

Ten or more counts support this clonotype. As DNA, the CDR3 is TGTGCCAGCTCACCAACTAAACTAGCGGGGGGTGCGGATGAGCAGTTCTTC. It specifies CASSPTKLAGGADEQFF. The chain carries TRBV18 and TRBJ2-1; 12 bases are shared with TRBD2. The V and J ends lost 2 bases and 8 bases, in that order; junction bases with no gene match: 10. The CDR3 has 17 residues. Per the germline V gene, CDR1 is KGHSH and CDR2 is LQKENI.

This clonotype turned up a few times. This chain connects TRBV11-2 to TRBJ2-5, with 9 bases fitting TRBD2. Germline loops: CDR1 SGHAT, CDR2 FQNNGV. J lost 5 bases, V lost 1 base, and 17 bases had no gene match. The CDR3 covers 19 residues. The CDR3 DNA is TGTGCCAGCAGCTTAGGGGTTTCTTTTGGCGGGGGGGCCGGGGAGACCCAGTACTTC. This translates into CASSLGVSFGGGAGETQYF.

Comment on this clonotype: One end of the junction is discordant with germline, which a read error may explain. V and J are TRBV18 and TRBJ2-3, with 12 bases lining up with TRBD1. This CDR3 region has 15 residues. Germline V CDR1 and CDR2: KGHSH, LQKENI. CDR3 nucleotides: TGTTCCAGCTCACTGGGACAGGGGGCGTCAGATACGCAGTATTTT. Translating it yields CSSSLGQGASDTQYF.

Worth noting for this clonotype: This may be a read error: a much more frequent sequence differs by one nucleotide. The V and J genes are TRBV7-6 and TRBJ2-7, with D unresolved. The CDR3 length is 15 residues. Germline V gene data show CDR1 as SGHVS and CDR2 as FNYEAQ. Trimming took off 0 bases at V and 0 bases at J, with 9 bases between the two ends. The CDR3 DNA reads as TGTGCCAGCAGCTTAGCTGGGGTCATCTCCTACGAGCAGTACTTC. This codes for CASSLAGVISYEQYF.

In this sample, this clonotype turned up many times. The rearrangement links TRBV6-2 or TRBV6-3 to TRBJ2-7, with D maybe TRBD1 (5 bases). CDR1 is MNHEY, CDR2 SVGEGT, per germline. V dropped 4 bases and J dropped 3 bases, with 22 bases sitting between them. This CDR3 is built from 17 residues. CDR3 sequence reads: CASSSDRIHPYYYEQYV. CDR3 DNA: TGTGCCAGCAGTTCCGACAGAATCCATCCTTATTACTACGAGCAGTACGTC.

The sample holds many counts of this clonotype. This chain uses TRBV2 with TRBJ2-5; TRBD1 agrees at 9 bases. There are 15 residues in the CDR3. CDR1 and CDR2 from the germline V gene are SNHLY and FYNNEI. J gave up 1 base and V 4 bases, and 4 bases lay outside the gene matches. The chain's CDR3 is CASSAGTGPQETQYF. The CDR3, as DNA: TGTGCCAGCAGTGCCGGGACAGGGCCCCAAGAGACCCAGTACTTC.

This clonotype was counted many times. The V call is TRBV28, the J call TRBJ2-5; D gene uncertain. V dropped 2 bases and J dropped 2 bases, with 15 bases sitting between them. The CDR3 is made up of 16 amino acids. The germline V gene encodes CDR1 MDHEN and CDR2 SYDVKM. CDR3 nucleotide sequence: TGTGCCAGCAGTTTAAGTAGTGGGGTCCGTCAAGAGACCCAGTACTTC. Protein sequence: CASSLSSGVRQETQYF.

This clonotype was seen many times. The chain links TRBV5-6 to TRBJ1-4; no clear D gene. Germline lookup yields CDR1 SGHDT and CDR2 YYEEEE. The length of the CDR3 is 14 residues. The V gene lost 1 base and the J gene lost 10 bases, with 14 bases spanning the gap. This CDR3 reads CASSLRARAGKLFF. The CDR3 DNA is TGTGCCAGCAGCTTGAGGGCTAGGGCCGGAAAACTGTTTTTT.

The chain joins TRBV4-1 to TRBJ2-2, with D possibly being TRBD1 (6 bases). Germline V gene sequence: CDR1 MGHRA, CDR2 YSYEKL. Trimming cost V 4 bases and J 4 bases, with 22 bases left between them. The CDR3 covers 18 residues. The CDR3 reads CASSLDPAGAEFTGELFF. The CDR3 nucleotides are TGCGCCAGCAGCCTCGACCCTGCAGGGGCGGAGTTCACCGGGGAGCTGTTTTTT.

At least ten counts were recorded for this clonotype. This chain links TRBV12-3 or TRBV12-4 with TRBJ2-5; D possibly corresponds to TRBD1 (6 bases). V shed 5 bases and J shed 5 bases, with 15 bases lying between them. The CDR3 length is 14 residues. CDR3 loop: CASSTRDNRETQYF. In DNA form, the CDR3 reads TGTGCCAGCAGTACCCGGGACAATCGGGAGACCCAGTACTTC.

This clonotype has ten or more counts. The chain recombines TRBV19 with TRBJ2-2; tentative D call: TRBD2 (5 bases). The CDR3 runs 16 residues. Per germline, CDR1 LNHDA and CDR2 SQIVND (reference sequence). The germline V and J ends were trimmed by 7 bases and 4 bases, with 19 bases remaining between them. The CDR3 region has the DNA TGTGCCAGTACAGTACCTAACGGGGTAACCACCGGGGAGCTGTTTTTT. Its protein is CASTVPNGVTTGELFF.

Ten or more counts support this clonotype. This chain joins TRBV7-2 and TRBJ2-5, with 10 bases identical to TRBD1. In germline, CDR1 is SGHTA, CDR2 FQGNSA. CDR3 length equals 17 residues. V lost 3 bases to trimming and J lost 4 bases; unmatched junction nucleotides: 11. The CDR3 DNA reads as TGTGCCAGCAGCTTCGCCGGGACAGGGGATATGTTAGAGACCCAGTACTTC. This codes for CASSFAGTGDMLETQYF.

This clonotype was observed many times. The chain is built from TRBV5-1 and TRBJ2-1; no clear D. V was pared by 0 bases and J by 14 bases, with 9 bases between. Germline CDR1 reads SGHRS; CDR2 reads YFSETQ. The CDR3 has 11 amino acids. The CDR3 sequence: CASSLEGSEFF. CDR3 DNA sequence: TGCGCCAGCAGCTTGGAGGGATCGGAGTTCTTC. The variable domain in full, completed from reference TRBV5-1 and TRBJ2-1, reads KAGVTQTPRYLIKTRGQQVTLSCSPISGHRSVSWYQQTPGQGLQFLFEYFSETQRNKGNFPGRFSGRQFSNSRSEMNVSTLELGDSALYLCASSLEGSEFFGPGTRLTVL.

The sample holds many counts of this clonotype. This chain joins TRBV7-2 and TRBJ2-1; D remains ambiguous. The CDR3 spans 12 residues. Germline values: CDR1 SGHTA, CDR2 FQGNSA. Trimming pared 5 bases from V and 7 bases from J, leaving 9 bases between. CDR3 sequence reads: CASSLDWNEQFF. CDR3 coding DNA: TGTGCCAGCAGCCTTGACTGGAATGAGCAGTTCTTC.

This clonotype has at least ten counts. The gene calls are TRBV7-2 and TRBJ1-4; 11 bases map to TRBD1. Germline CDR1 and CDR2: SGHTA and FQGNSA. The CDR3 contains 14 residues. V lost 5 bases and J lost 6; bases outside the gene matches: 2. In DNA form, the CDR3 reads TGTGCCAGCAGCGGACAGGGGGCATATGAAAAACTGTTTTTT. Translated: CASSGQGAYEKLFF.